A single sample is the source of the 9 T cell receptor beta chains below, sequenced in a study of cytomegalovirus exposure and HLA in healthy donors. PCR employed 60 Vbeta and 13 Jbeta primers. Libraries were prepared by immunoSEQ multiplex PCR; TCRdb keeps only in-frame clonotypes and omits some of them. This sample has 95,000 to 150,000 clones, with about 85% found just once. Specimen: PBMCs. The source is a middle-aged man in good health and CMV-seronegative.

V usage is TRBV19 and J usage is TRBJ2-3, with TRBD2 identical over 7 bases. Looked up from germline, CDR1 is LNHDA and CDR2 is SQIVND (reference sequence). CDR3 size: 15 residues. Trimming took 9 bases from V and 3 from J; bases not matched to a gene: 12. The chain's CDR3 is CASRRGGGNTDTQYF. The CDR3 DNA sequence: TGTGCCAGCAGACGGGGCGGGGGAAATACAGATACGCAGTATTTT.

The V call is TRBV4-3, the J call TRBJ1-1, with a tentative D call TRBD1 (5 bases). The CDR3 is 12 amino acids. Germline-derived CDR1 and CDR2 are LGHNA and YSLEER. The V end was cut by 1 base, the J end by 11 bases, with 11 bases between. The CDR3 bases are TGCGCCAGCAGCCAAGGCGCGGGACGGGCTTTCTTT. Encoded protein: CASSQGAGRAFF.

This clone was detected only a few times. The chain employs TRBV19 and TRBJ2-2; a possible D gene is TRBD2 (5 bases). The ends were cut back, 9 bases at V and 1 base at J, with 18 bases in the middle. Germline-derived CDR1 and CDR2 are LNHDA and SQIVND (reference sequence). The CDR3 has 16 residues. CDR3 sequence: CASLPLMGRNTGELFF. The CDR3 coding sequence is TGTGCCAGCCTACCCCTTATGGGGAGGAACACCGGGGAGCTGTTTTTT.

The J gene is TRBJ2-7, the V gene TRBV14; 7 bases agree with TRBD1. Trimming took 4 bases from V and 5 from J; bases not matched to a gene: 8. CDR1 and CDR2 from the germline V gene are SGHDN and FVKESK. This CDR3 comprises 14 residues. CDR3 amino acids: CASSRDRAHHEQYF. CDR3 coding DNA: TGTGCCAGCAGCCGGGACAGAGCCCACCACGAGCAGTACTTC.

The chain recombines TRBV6-5 with TRBJ2-1; 13 bases align to TRBD2. Trimming took 2 bases from V and 6 from J; bases not matched to a gene: 1. This CDR3 contains 15 residues. Germline V gene data show CDR1 as MNHEY and CDR2 as SVGAGI. This CDR3 is CASSYGTSGTNEQFF. The CDR3 nucleotides are TGTGCCAGCAGTTACGGGACTAGCGGGACCAATGAGCAGTTCTTC.

This clone was seen only once. The V gene is TRBV5-4, the J gene TRBJ2-3, with 7 bases that match TRBD2. The CDR3 extends over 15 amino acids. Germline V CDR1 and CDR2: SGHNT, YYREEE (reference sequence). V lost 3 bases, J lost 6 bases, and 10 bases stayed unmatched. The CDR3: CASSYGLVQVDTQYF. The CDR3, as DNA: TGTGCCAGCAGCTACGGACTAGTGCAAGTCGATACGCAGTATTTT.

The CDR3 coding sequence is TGTGCCAGCAGCCAACCAGGGGGCGGACAAGAGACCCAGTACTTC. This sequence encodes CASSQPGGGQETQYF. The chain carries TRBV11-2 and TRBJ2-5; 8 bases map to TRBD1. Germline CDR1 is SGHAT and CDR2 is FQNNGV. This CDR3 spans 15 amino acids. Trimming cost V 5 bases and J 2 bases; bases outside gene matches: 7.

The gene calls are TRBV6-1 and TRBJ2-7; no firm D call. CDR3 size: 11 residues. Trimming took off 5 bases at V and 2 bases at J, with 4 bases between the two ends. Germline loops: CDR1 MNHNS, CDR2 SASEGT. The CDR3 loop is CASSSAYEQYF. The CDR3 DNA sequence: TGTGCCAGCAGTAGCGCCTACGAGCAGTACTTC.

The chain uses TRBV7-2 and TRBJ1-3; 10 bases line up with TRBD1. Per germline, CDR1 SGHTA and CDR2 FQGNSA. The length of the CDR3 is 15 residues. V dropped 0 bases and J dropped 6; count of bases not matched to a gene: 2. The CDR3, as DNA: TGTGCCAGCAGCTTAGCGACAGGGGGCGTAAACACCATATATTTT. It encodes CASSLATGGVNTIYF.